The text below deals with one TCR beta chain. The data were taken from a study of OX40 agonist ivuxolimab in advanced cancers. Clones were read by immunoSEQ multiplex PCR, and TCRdb kept only the in-frame ones, dropping some. The sample records 91,000 or so clones, roughly 95% being singletons. Patients with autoimmune history or systemic immunosuppression were excluded. With baseline, cycle 4 day 1, and cycle 7 day 1 as timepoints, blood was sampled. This CDR3 has 16 amino acids. Germline CDR1 is MDHEN and CDR2 is SYDVKM. With V trimmed by 6 bases and J by 1 base, 7 bases remained unmatched. The source of this sequence is an adult with an advanced solid tumor such as melanoma, head and neck, liver or kidney cancer. The material sequenced was CD4+ or CD8+ T cells sorted from blood, taken in a trial of the OX40 agonist ivuxolimab. The chain carries TRBV28 and TRBJ2-2, with 8 positions matching TRBD1. Written as DNA, the CDR3 is TGTGCCAGCAGCCCACAGGGACAGGAGAACACCGGGGAGCTGTTTTTT. It yields the protein CASSPQGQENTGELFF.